Given below is one T cell receptor beta chain in context. The data are from a study of blood T cell repertoires in COVID-19. Across the whole study: The analysed material was cDNA or gDNA that came from T cells, B-cell-depleted T cells, or PBMCs.

With V trimmed by 5 bases and J by 5 bases, 1 base remained unmatched. The CDR3 totals 13 residues. Germline CDR1 LNHDA, CDR2 SQIVND (reference sequence). In the original workflow: By means of reference gene primer amplification, nucleated cell counts were estimated. The data were produced by immunoSEQ multiplex PCR, yet TCRdb's version contains in-frame clones alone and is incomplete. From that table come the V and J calls and clone size; the DNA was used to work out D and trimming. The sample lists some 200,000 clones, under 85% occurring once. This chain connects TRBV19 to TRBJ2-2; 8 nucleotides agree with TRBD1. The source of this sequence is a woman aged 25 to 45 with COVID-19, enrolled during active disease. Sequenced input: peripheral blood. The CDR3 is CASSGQGTGELFF. The CDR3 bases are TGTGCCAGTAGTGGACAGGGAACCGGGGAGCTGTTTTTT. Based on the CDR3 plus reference TRBV19 and TRBJ2-2, the full variable domain is DGGITQSPKYLFRKEGQNVTLSCEQNLNHDAMYWYRQDPGQGLRLIYYSQIVNDFQKGDIAEGYSVSREKKESFPLTVTSAQKNPTAFYLCASSGQGTGELFFGEGSRLTVL.